Sequencing of this T cell receptor beta chain was carried out in a study of blood T cell repertoires in COVID-19. Study details: Samples came from the United States, Italy and Spain, spanning acute and convalescent COVID-19. Sample material is recorded as cDNA or gDNA derived from T cells, B-cell-depleted T cells, or PBMCs.

Original data processing: Quantification of nucleated cells was approximated via reference gene primer amplification. Sequencing used immunoSEQ multiplex PCR; TCRdb keeps in-frame clones, though not all of them. V, J and clone size are those of that table, while D and trimming were read from the DNA. The data contain 150,000 to 200,000 clones, approximately 81% of them singletons. J was trimmed by 8 bases and V by 2 bases; bases with no gene match: 19. The CDR3 loop spans 19 amino acids. Germline V gene data show CDR1 as SGHRS and CDR2 as YFSETQ. This TCR was recovered from a man younger than 35 with active or convalescent COVID-19. The rearrangement joins TRBV5-1 to TRBJ2-1, with 10 bases matching TRBD2. Sequences were obtained from peripheral blood. The CDR3 DNA sequence: TGCGCCAGCAGCTTCCTGCGACTAGCGGGTAGTAGAGGTGGTTATGAGCAGTTCTTC. Translated, it gives CASSFLRLAGSRGGYEQFF.